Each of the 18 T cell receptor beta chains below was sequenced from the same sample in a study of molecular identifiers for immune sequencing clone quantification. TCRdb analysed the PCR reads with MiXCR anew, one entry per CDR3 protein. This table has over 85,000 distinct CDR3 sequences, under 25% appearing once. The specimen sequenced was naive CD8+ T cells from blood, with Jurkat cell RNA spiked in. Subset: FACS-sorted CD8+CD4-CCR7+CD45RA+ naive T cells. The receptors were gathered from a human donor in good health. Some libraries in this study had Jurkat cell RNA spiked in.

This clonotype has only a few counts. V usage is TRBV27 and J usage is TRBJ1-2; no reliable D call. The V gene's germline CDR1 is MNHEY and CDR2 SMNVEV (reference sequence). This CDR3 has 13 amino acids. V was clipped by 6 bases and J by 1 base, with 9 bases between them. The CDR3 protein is CASSPGSNYGYTF. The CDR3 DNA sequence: TGTGCCAGCAGCCCTGGTAGTAACTATGGCTACACCTTC.

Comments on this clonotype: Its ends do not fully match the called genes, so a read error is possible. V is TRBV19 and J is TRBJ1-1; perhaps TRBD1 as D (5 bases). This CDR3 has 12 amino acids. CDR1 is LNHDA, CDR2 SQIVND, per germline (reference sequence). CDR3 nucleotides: TGTGCCGGTAGTATCGGGGGTACTGAAGCTTTCTTT. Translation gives CAGSIGGTEAFF.

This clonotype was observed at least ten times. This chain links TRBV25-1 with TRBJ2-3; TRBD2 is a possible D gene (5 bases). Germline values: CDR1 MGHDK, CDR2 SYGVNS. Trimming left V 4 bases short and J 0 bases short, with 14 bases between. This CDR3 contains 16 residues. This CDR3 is CASSGEAETSTDTQYF. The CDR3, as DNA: TGTGCCAGCAGTGGAGAAGCGGAGACTAGCACAGATACGCAGTATTTT.

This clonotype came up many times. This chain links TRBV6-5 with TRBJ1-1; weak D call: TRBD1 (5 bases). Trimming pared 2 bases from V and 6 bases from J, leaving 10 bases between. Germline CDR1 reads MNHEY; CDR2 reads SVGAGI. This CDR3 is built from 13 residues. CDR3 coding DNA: TGTGCCAGCAGTTACGGGGGAAGCCCTGAAGCTTTCTTT. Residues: CASSYGGSPEAFF.

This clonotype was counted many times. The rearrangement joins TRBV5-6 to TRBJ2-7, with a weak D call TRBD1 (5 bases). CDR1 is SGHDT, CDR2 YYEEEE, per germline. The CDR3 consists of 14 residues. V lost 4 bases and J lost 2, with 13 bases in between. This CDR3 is CASSPGSGPYEQYF. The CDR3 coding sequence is TGTGCCAGCAGCCCCGGTTCAGGGCCCTACGAGCAGTACTTC. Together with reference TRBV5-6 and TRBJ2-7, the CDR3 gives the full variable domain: DAGVTQSPTHLIKTRGQQVTLRCSPKSGHDTVSWYQQALGQGPQFIFQYYEEEERQRGNFPDRFSGHQFPNYSSELNVNALLLGDSALYLCASSPGSGPYEQYFGPGTRLTVT.

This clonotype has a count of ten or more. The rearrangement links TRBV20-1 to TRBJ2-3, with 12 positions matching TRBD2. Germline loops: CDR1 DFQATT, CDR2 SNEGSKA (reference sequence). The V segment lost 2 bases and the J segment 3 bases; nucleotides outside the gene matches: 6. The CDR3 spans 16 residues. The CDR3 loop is CSARTWTSGVTDTQYF. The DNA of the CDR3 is TGCAGTGCTAGAACCTGGACTAGCGGGGTTACAGATACGCAGTATTTT.

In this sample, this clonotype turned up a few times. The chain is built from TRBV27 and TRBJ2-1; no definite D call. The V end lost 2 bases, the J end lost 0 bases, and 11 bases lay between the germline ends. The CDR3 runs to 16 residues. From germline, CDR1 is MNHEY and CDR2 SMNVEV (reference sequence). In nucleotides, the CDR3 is TGTGCCAGCAGTTTAGGTGGGCCTCCCTCCTACAATGAGCAGTTCTTC. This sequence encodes CASSLGGPPSYNEQFF.

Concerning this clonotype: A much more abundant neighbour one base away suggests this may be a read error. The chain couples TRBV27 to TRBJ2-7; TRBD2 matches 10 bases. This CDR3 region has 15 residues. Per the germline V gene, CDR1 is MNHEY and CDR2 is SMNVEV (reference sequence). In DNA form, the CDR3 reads TGTGCCGGCAGCTCTACGAGCGGGAGGGCCTACGAGCAGTACTTC. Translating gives CAGSSTSGRAYEQYF.

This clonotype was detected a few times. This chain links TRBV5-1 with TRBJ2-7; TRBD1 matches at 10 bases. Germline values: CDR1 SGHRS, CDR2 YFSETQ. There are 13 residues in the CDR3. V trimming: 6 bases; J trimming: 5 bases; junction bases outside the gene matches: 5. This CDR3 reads CASTWTGGDEQYF. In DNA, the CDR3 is TGCGCCAGCACTTGGACAGGGGGTGACGAGCAGTACTTC.

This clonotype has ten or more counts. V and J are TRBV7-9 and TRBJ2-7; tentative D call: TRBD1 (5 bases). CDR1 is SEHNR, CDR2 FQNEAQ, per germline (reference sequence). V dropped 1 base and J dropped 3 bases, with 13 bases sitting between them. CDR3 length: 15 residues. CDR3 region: CASSLGRGGGYEQYF. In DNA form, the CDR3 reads TGTGCCAGCAGCTTAGGAAGGGGCGGCGGCTACGAGCAGTACTTC. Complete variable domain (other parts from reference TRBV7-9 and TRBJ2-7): DTGVSQNPRHKITKRGQNVTFRCDPISEHNRLYWYRQTLGQGPEFLTYFQNEAQLEKSRLLSDRFSAERPKGSFSTLEIQRTEQGDSAMYLCASSLGRGGGYEQYFGPGTRLTVT.

In nucleotides, the CDR3 is TGTGCCTGGAGTGTATCCAGGAATCAGCCCCAGCATTTT. Translation gives CAWSVSRNQPQHF. The chain recombines TRBV30 with TRBJ1-5; D uncertain. The germline V gene encodes CDR1 GTSNPN and CDR2 SVGIG (reference sequence). Trimming left V 0 bases short and J 4 bases short, with 7 bases between. The CDR3 is 13 amino acids. The complete variable domain, with remaining parts taken from reference TRBV30 and TRBJ1-5, reads SQTIHQWPATLVQPVGSPLSLECTVEGTSNPNLYWYRQAAGRGLQLLFYSVGIGQISSEVPQNLSASRPQDRQFILSSKKLLLSDSGFYLCAWSVSRNQPQHFGDGTRLSIL.

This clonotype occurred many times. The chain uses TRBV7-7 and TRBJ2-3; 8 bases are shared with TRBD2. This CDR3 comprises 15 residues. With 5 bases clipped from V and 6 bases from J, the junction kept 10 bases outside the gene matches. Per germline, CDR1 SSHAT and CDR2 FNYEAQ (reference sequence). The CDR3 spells CASSPTLGLADTQYF. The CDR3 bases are TGTGCCAGCAGCCCAACCTTAGGACTAGCCGATACGCAGTATTTT.

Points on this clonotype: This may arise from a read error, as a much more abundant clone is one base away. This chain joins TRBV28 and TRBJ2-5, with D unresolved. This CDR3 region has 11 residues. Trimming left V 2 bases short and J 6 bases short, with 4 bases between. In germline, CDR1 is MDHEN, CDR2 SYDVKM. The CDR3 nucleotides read TGTGCCAGCAGTTTACGGCAGACCCAGTACTTC. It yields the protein CASSLRQTQYF.

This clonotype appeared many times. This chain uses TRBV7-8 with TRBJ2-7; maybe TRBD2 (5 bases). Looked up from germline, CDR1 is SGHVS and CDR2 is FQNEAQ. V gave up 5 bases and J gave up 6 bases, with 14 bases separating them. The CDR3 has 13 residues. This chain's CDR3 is CASSPGLTLEQYF. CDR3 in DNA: TGTGCCAGCAGCCCCGGACTCACTCTCGAGCAGTACTTC.

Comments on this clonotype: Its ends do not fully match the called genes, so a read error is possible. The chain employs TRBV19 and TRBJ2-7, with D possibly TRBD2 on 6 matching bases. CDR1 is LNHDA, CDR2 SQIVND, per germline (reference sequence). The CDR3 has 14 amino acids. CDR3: CAGSIGTAGYEQYF. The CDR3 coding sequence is TGTGCCGGTAGTATAGGGACCGCGGGATACGAGCAGTACTTC.

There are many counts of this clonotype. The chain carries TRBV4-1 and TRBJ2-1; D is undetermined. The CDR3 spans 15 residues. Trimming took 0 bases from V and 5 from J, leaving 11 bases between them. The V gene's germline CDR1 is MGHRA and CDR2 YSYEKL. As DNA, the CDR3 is TGCGCCAGCAGCCAAGATTGGGGAAGTAACAATGAGCAGTTCTTC. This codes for CASSQDWGSNNEQFF.

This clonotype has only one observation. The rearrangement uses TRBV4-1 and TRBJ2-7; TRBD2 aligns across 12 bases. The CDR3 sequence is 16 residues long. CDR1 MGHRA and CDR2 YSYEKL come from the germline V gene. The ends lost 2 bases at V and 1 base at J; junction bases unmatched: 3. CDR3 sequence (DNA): TGCGCCAGCAGCCAACTGACTAGCGGGGGTTCCTACGAGCAGTACTTC. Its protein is CASSQLTSGGSYEQYF.

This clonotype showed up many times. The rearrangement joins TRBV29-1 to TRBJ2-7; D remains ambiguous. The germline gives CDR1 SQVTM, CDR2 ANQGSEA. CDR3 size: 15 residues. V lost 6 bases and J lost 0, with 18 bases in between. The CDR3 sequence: CSVTSGMASSYEQYF. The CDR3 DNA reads TGCAGCGTCACCTCCGGTATGGCCAGCTCCTACGAGCAGTACTTC.